This T cell receptor beta chain was recorded in a study of cytotoxic CD8 clonotypes in ibrutinib-treated CLL. About the study: Timing of response sample collection was a median roughly twelve months after treatment start, with a range of 6 to 36. Samples had a mean of 255,043 productive templates and tens of thousands of productive rearrangements.

Study-wide results and limits: A rise in clonality was seen at ibrutinib response, and a fall back toward baseline was seen at progression.

Turning to this clone: Its target is unknown.

This CDR3 is 13 amino acids long. CDR1 is SEHNR and CDR2 is FQNEAQ in the germline V gene (reference sequence). V was shortened by 5 bases and J by 1 base, with 9 bases between the two germline ends. Researchers set a sequencing depth target of 1 in 200,000 to 1 in 1 million T cells. The table came from immunoSEQ multiplex PCR; TCRdb's copy has only in-frame clones and leaves some out. Of about 140,000 clones listed, approximately 77% were seen once; the top ten hold 25% to 30%. The starting material was PBMCs, obtained after 12 months of ibrutinib treatment. This chain links TRBV7-9 with TRBJ2-7; D uncertain. The receptor comes from a human donor with chronic lymphocytic leukemia. The CDR3 nucleotides read TGTGCCAGCAGCCGGCGGATTTCCTACGAGCAGTACTTC. Its translation: CASSRRISYEQYF. The complete variable domain, with remaining parts taken from reference TRBV7-9 and TRBJ2-7, reads DTGVSQNPRHKITKRGQNVTFRCDPISEHNRLYWYRQTLGQGPEFLTYFQNEAQLEKSRLLSDRFSAERPKGSFSTLEIQRTEQGDSAMYLCASSRRISYEQYFGPGTRLTVT.